A selection of T cell receptor beta chains follows, all from one sample in a study of response to subunit inactivated influenza vaccine. TCRdb reprocessed the RT-PCR reads via MiXCR and lists one record per CDR3 protein. The sample carries about 830,000 distinct CDR3 sequences, less than 20% recorded once. Here the sequenced sample was PBMCs from blood, taken 5 to 6 days after vaccination. These receptor sequences come from a man aged 45-65 years who received an inactivated influenza vaccine. CDR3s include the opening cysteine and the closing phenylalanine or tryptophan.

v_call,j_call,cdr3_aa
TRBV29-1,TRBJ2-7,CSVATDSYEQYF
TRBV7-9,TRBJ2-7,CASSRPSDYEQYF
TRBV7-3,TRBJ2-6,CASSPGTGISGANVLTF
TRBV9,TRBJ2-7,CASSPRRERSYEQYF
TRBV27,TRBJ2-7,CASSLPGGFEQYF
TRBV20-1,TRBJ2-5,CSARGTSGETQYF
TRBV4-1,TRBJ1-1,CASSQGYRNTEAFF
TRBV5-5,TRBJ2-1,CASSALGGDSYNEQFF
TRBV7-9,TRBJ2-7,CASSVGTAGEQYF
TRBV12-3/TRBV12-4,TRBJ1-2,CASTNPYRGSNYGYTF
TRBV27,TRBJ2-1,CASSIAGVSNEQFF
TRBV7-9,TRBJ1-2,CASSTTQRGLGYTF
TRBV5-1,TRBJ1-1,CASSLVTGTEAFF
TRBV15,TRBJ2-7,CATSRDRDSYEQYF
TRBV6-1,TRBJ1-3,CASSRTGDTGNTIYF
TRBV7-3,TRBJ2-1,CASSLISLAGPDEQFF
TRBV11-3,TRBJ2-7,CASSLDPQGEQYF
TRBV7-8,TRBJ2-3,CASSSRLEDTQYF
TRBV7-9,TRBJ1-4,CASSLDARGNEKLFF
TRBV6-2/TRBV6-3,TRBJ2-1,CASSRLAGEQFF
TRBV3-1,TRBJ2-7,CASSQVLTVHEQYF
TRBV10-3,TRBJ1-2,CAIWDNRYGYTF
TRBV10-3,TRBJ1-1,CAISALGVEQNTEAFF
TRBV13,TRBJ2-7,CASSLGSRLTYEQYF
TRBV12-3/TRBV12-4,TRBJ2-3,CASSFGVAGRTTQYF
TRBV27,TRBJ1-6,CASSPQGQENSPLHF
TRBV5-5,TRBJ2-4,CASSSQTGRNIQYF
TRBV20-1,TRBJ2-1,CSADREGLAGNEQFF
TRBV27,TRBJ2-2,CASNDGAGELFF
TRBV27,TRBJ2-7,CASSSPGQGTYEQYF
TRBV4-2,TRBJ2-7,CASSQGASLSYEQYF
TRBV4-3,TRBJ2-5,CASSQGGSSGRETQYF